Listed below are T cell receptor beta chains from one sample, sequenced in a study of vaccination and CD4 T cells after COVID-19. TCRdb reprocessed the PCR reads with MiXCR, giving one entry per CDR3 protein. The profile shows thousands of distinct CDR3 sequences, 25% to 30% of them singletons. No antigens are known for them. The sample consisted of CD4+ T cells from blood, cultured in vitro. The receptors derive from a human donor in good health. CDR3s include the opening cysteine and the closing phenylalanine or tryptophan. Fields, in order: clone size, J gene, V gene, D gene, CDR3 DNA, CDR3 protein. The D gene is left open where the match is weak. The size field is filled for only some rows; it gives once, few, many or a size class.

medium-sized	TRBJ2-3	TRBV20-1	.	TGCAGTGCTAGGTTAGGAGGCAGCACAGATACGCAGTATTTT	CSARLGGSTDTQYF
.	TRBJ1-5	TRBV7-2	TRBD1	TGTGCCAGCAGCTTTGCTCCGGGACAGGTCAATCAGCCCCAGCATTTT	CASSFAPGQVNQPQHF
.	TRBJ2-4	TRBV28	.	TGTGCCAGCAGTATGGGGGCATTCAAAAACATTCAGTACTTC	CASSMGAFKNIQYF
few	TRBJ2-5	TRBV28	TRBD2	TGTGCCAGCAGTTACCGAGGAGCGGGACAAGAGACCCAGTACTTC	CASSYRGAGQETQYF
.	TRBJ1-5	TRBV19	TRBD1	TGTGCCAGTTGGGGGACAGGGGATTGGCGCGGCAATCAGCCCCAGCATTTT	CASWGTGDWRGNQPQHF
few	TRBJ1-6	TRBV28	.	TGTGCCAGCAGTAACAGTTATAATTCACCCCTCCACTTT	CASSNSYNSPLHF
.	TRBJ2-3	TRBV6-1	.	TGTGCCATTACGGGGGCTCGGAGCTTGAGCACGCAGTATTTT	CAITGARSLSTQYF
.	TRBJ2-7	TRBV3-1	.	TGTGCCAGCAGCCAAGAGCTCCTCTCCTACGAGCAGTACTTC	CASSQELLSYEQYF
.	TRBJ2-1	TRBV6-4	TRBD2	TGTGCCAGCAGTGATGCGGCGGGAGGGCCCAATGAGCAGTTCTTC	CASSDAAGGPNEQFF
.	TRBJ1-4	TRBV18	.	TGTGCCAGCTCCTCGGACCGCAGACTGTTTTTT	CASSSDRRLFF
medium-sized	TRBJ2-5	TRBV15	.	TGTGCCACCAGCAGAGCGTCGGGACACCCAGGGGAGACCCAGTACTTC	CATSRASGHPGETQYF
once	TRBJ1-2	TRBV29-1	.	TGCAGCGCACAGGGATATGACTATGGCTACACCTTC	CSAQGYDYGYTF
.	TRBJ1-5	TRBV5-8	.	TGTGCCAGCCACACAAACAGCAATCAGCCCCAGCATTTT	CASHTNSNQPQHF
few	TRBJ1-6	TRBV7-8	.	TGTGCCAGCAGGTCGCAGGGTGGTAATTCACCCCTCCACTTT	CASRSQGGNSPLHF
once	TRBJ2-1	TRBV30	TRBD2	TGTGCCTGGAGTGAACTGGGAGGGTTATACAATGAGCAGTTCTTC	CAWSELGGLYNEQFF
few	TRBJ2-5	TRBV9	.	TGTGCCAGCAGCGTAGAGGGACGGAAAGAGACCCAGTACTTC	CASSVEGRKETQYF
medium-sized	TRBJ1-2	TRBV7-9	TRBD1	TGTGCCAGCAGCTTAGGGACAGGGGGCGTAGTCTATGGCTACACCTTC	CASSLGTGGVVYGYTF
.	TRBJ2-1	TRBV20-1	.	TGCAGTGCTAGAGACGTATCTAGTGAACGGAATGAGCAGTTCTTC	CSARDVSSERNEQFF
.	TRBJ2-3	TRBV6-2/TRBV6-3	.	TGTGCCAGCATCCCGGGGCGGGACGGGGATACGCAGTATTTT	CASIPGRDGDTQYF
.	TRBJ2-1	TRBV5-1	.	TGCGCCAGCGGGGATGGAGGACAATATGAGCAGTTCTTC	CASGDGGQYEQFF
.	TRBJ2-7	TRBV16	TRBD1	TGTGCCAGCAGCAACCCCCCCTGGGGGACAGGGGACCTCTACGAGCAGTACTTC	CASSNPPWGTGDLYEQYF
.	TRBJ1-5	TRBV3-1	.	TGTGCCAGCAGCCAAGGTTACCGGGGGCAGCCCCAGCATTTT	CASSQGYRGQPQHF
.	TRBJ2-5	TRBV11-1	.	TGTGCCAGCAGGCTGGACGGCTACCCTGGAGAGACCCAGTACTTC	CASRLDGYPGETQYF
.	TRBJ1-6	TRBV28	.	TGTGCCAGCGGAAGCTCCTATAATTCACCCCTCCACTTT	CASGSSYNSPLHF
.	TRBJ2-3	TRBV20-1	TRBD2	TGCAGTGCTAGCGGGAGGGGCAACACAGATACGCAGTATTTT	CSASGRGNTDTQYF
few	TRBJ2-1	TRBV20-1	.	TGCAGTGCTCCCTCCGGGGTAGCGCACTCCTACAATGAGCAGTTCTTC	CSAPSGVAHSYNEQFF
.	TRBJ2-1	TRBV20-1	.	TGCAGTGCTAGAGGCCAACGGGGGACGGGCGGGGTCCGATACAATGAGCAGTTCTTC	CSARGQRGTGGVRYNEQFF
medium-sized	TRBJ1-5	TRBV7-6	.	TGTGCCAGCAGCTTAGGGGGTGCGGGGCTTAGCAATCAGCCCCAGCATTTT	CASSLGGAGLSNQPQHF
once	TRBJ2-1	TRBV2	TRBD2	TGTGCCAGCAGCACTAGCGGATCCTACAATGAGCAGTTCTTC	CASSTSGSYNEQFF
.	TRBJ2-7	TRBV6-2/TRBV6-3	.	TGTGCCAGCAGTTACTTTCCCTACGAGCAGTACTTC	CASSYFPYEQYF
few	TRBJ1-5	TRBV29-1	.	TGCAGCGTTGAGTTGGGGGCAGGTCAGCCCCAGCATTTT	CSVELGAGQPQHF
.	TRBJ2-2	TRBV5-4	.	TGTGCCAGCGGAGACCAGGGTGACGGGGAGCTGTTTTTT	CASGDQGDGELFF
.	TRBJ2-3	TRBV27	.	TGTGCCAGCAGTTTAATCCAGACAGATACGCAGTATTTT	CASSLIQTDTQYF
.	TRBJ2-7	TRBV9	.	TGTGCCAGCAGCGTAGAACGCGAGCAGTACTTC	CASSVEREQYF
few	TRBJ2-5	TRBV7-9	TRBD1	TGTGCCAGCAGCCGTGGACAGGAAGAGACCCAGTACTTC	CASSRGQEETQYF
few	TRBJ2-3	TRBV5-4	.	TGTGCCAGCAAGGGCGGACTTCCCTTCACAGATACGCAGTATTTT	CASKGGLPFTDTQYF
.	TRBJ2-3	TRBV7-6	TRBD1	TGTGCCAGCAGTTCTACTCGACAGGGTTTCACAGATACGCAGTATTTT	CASSSTRQGFTDTQYF
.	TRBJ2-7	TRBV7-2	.	TGTGCCAGCAGATTAGGGCTAGCGCCTACCTACGAGCAGTACTTC	CASRLGLAPTYEQYF
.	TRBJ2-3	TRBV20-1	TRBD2	TGCAGTGCTATAGCGGGAGGGCCGTCAGATACGCAGTATTTT	CSAIAGGPSDTQYF
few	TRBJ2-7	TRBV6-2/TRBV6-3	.	TGTGCCAGCAGTGCTGATTCCTACGAGCAGTACTTC	CASSADSYEQYF
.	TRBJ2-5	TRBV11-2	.	TGTGCCAGCAGCTTGTGGGCCACAGAGACCCAGTACTTC	CASSLWATETQYF
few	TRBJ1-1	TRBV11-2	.	TGTGCCAGCAGCTTCCCGAACACTGAAGCTTTCTTT	CASSFPNTEAFF
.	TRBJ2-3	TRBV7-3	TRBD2	TGTGCCAGCAGCCGTTCCTTGGCTAGCGGGAGGGGTAGCTCAGATACGCAGTATTTT	CASSRSLASGRGSSDTQYF
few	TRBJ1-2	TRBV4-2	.	TGTGCCAGCAGCCAAGAAGGGACACGGACTAACTATGGCTACACCTTC	CASSQEGTRTNYGYTF
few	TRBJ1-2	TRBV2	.	TGTGCCAGCAGTGGGCAGTTAATGTATGGCTACACCTTC	CASSGQLMYGYTF
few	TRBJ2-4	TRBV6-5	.	TGTGCCAGCAGTTACTCGTTAGCCAAAAACATTCAGTACTTC	CASSYSLAKNIQYF